Below, one T cell receptor (beta chain) is given with its context. V was cut by 0 bases and J by 4 bases, with 12 bases left in between. Per germline, CDR1 MNHEY and CDR2 SVGEGT. There are 15 residues in the CDR3. Sequencing was performed with immunoSEQ multiplex PCR; in TCRdb, only in-frame clones are kept and a portion is missing. Here the sample spans around 170,000 clones, 88% being singletons. This entry belongs to a study of blood T cell repertoires in COVID-19. Study-wide background: Spain, Italy and the United States supplied samples that represented acute and convalescent COVID-19. In each case, the material was cDNA or gDNA derived from T cells, B-cell-depleted T cells, or PBMCs.

This TCR was recovered from a man aged 55 to 69 with acute or convalescent COVID-19. The sample comprised peripheral blood. The chain recombines TRBV6-2 or TRBV6-3 with TRBJ1-1; D is undetermined. CDR3 amino acids: CASSYSPRAGTEAFF. As DNA, the CDR3 is TGTGCCAGCAGTTACTCTCCTCGGGCGGGCACTGAAGCTTTCTTT.